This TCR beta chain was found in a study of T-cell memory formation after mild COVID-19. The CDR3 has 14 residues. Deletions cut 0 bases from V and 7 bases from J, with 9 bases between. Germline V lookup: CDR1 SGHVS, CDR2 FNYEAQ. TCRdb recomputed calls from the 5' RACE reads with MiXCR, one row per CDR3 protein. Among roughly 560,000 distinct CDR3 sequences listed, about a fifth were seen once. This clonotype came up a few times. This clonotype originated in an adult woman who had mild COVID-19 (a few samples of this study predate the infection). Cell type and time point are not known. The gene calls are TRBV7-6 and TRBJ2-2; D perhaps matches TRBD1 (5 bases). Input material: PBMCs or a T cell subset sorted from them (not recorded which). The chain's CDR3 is CASSLASGNGELFF. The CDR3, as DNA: TGTGCCAGCAGCTTAGCCTCAGGGAACGGGGAGCTGTTTTTT.